This TCR beta chain was captured in a study of cytomegalovirus exposure and HLA in healthy donors. V shed 5 bases, J shed 7 bases, and the junction held 4 bases outside the gene matches. The CDR3 is 15 amino acids. Per the germline V gene, CDR1 is MGHRA and CDR2 is YSYEKL. Primers included in the PCR were 60 Vbeta and 13 Jbeta primers. The method was immunoSEQ multiplex PCR; TCRdb's version includes in-frame clones alone and lacks a portion of them. The repertoire holds 85,000 to 100,000 clones, with about 79% as singletons. The sequenced sample consisted of PBMCs. This TCR was recovered from a male donor in good health and CMV-seropositive. The rearrangement joins TRBV4-1 to TRBJ1-6; 11 bases fit TRBD1. CDR3 in amino acids: CASSADRGQNSPLHF. DNA for the CDR3: TGCGCCAGCAGCGCGGACAGGGGGCAGAATTCACCCCTCCACTTT.